This TCR beta chain was observed in a study of OX40 agonist ivuxolimab in advanced cancers. In the study overall: An agonistic anti-OX40 (CD134) antibody, ivuxolimab, was used to treat the patients. Participants could have had prior anti-PD-1, anti-PD-L1 or anti-CTLA-4 therapy, and approximately 40% had some.

This clone was found once. The antigen remains undetermined. General study points: At doses 0.1 to 3.0 mg/kg, CD4+ and CD8+ clones expanded.

Produced via immunoSEQ multiplex PCR; TCRdb's table is partial and in-frame only. The sample consists of 65,000 to 80,000 clones, 85% to 95% of them appearing once. Patients who had autoimmune disease history or got systemic immunosuppression were left out. Deletions cut 5 bases from V and 6 bases from J, with 6 bases between. This CDR3 has 11 amino acids. Germline V gene sequence: CDR1 ENHRY, CDR2 SYGVKD. The origin of this receptor is an adult with an advanced solid tumor such as melanoma, head and neck, liver or kidney cancer. The genes are TRBV10-3 and TRBJ2-3; D is unresolved. Sequences were derived from CD4+ or CD8+ T cells sorted from blood, sampled in a trial of the OX40 agonist ivuxolimab. CDR3 DNA sequence: TGTGCCATCAGTTCGACTGATACGCAGTATTTT. The encoded protein is CAISSTDTQYF.